The sequence of this T cell receptor beta chain was determined in a study of blood T cell repertoires in COVID-19. Study background: PBMCs, B-cell-depleted T cells, or T cells were the source of the cDNA or gDNA that made up the material.

This clone came up once. Measured with immunoSEQ multiplex PCR; TCRdb has only the in-frame clones, and not every one. The sample holds 150,000 to 200,000 clones; 80% to 85% are singletons and the top ten take approximately 2.6%. The CDR3 has 14 residues. Germline CDR1 is MNHEY and CDR2 is SVGAGI. With 7 bases removed from V and 4 bases from J, the gap between germline ends came to 15 bases. Material: peripheral blood. The sequence came from a human donor with acute or convalescent COVID-19. The donor label of this sample is uncertain. The genes are TRBV6-5 and TRBJ2-3, with D tentatively TRBD2 (6 bases). The CDR3 here is CASTWTRDSDTQYF. For the CDR3, the DNA is TGTGCCAGCACCTGGACCCGGGACTCAGATACGCAGTATTTT.